This T cell receptor (beta chain) was recovered during a study of metastatic and nonmetastatic thyroid tumors. Across the whole study: Comparative analysis of repertoires was undertaken across blood and tumor or nodule tissue obtained from malignant and benign thyroid patients.

This clone was seen repeatedly, ten times or more. The missing conserved phenylalanine or tryptophan at the end of this CDR3 makes a read error likely. The germline V and J ends were trimmed by 2 bases and 8 bases, with 6 bases remaining between them. The CDR3 is made up of 10 amino acids. Germline CDR1 SQVTM, CDR2 ANQGSEA. Patients had received no treatment of any kind before thyroid surgery. In the original processing: The study's classifier, a distant-metastasis tool for papillary thyroid cancer, was built using CDR3 differences across clinicopathological groups. TCRdb redid the clone calls on the PCR reads using MiXCR. V and J calls and clone size were set by TCRdb, not the authors. There are about 22,000 clones in the sample; approximately 20% occur only once, and roughly 20% lies in the top ten.

The specimen sequenced was blood. The TCR comes from a male donor with papillary thyroid cancer or a benign thyroid nodule (not recorded which). Some clones in this sample may be carry-over from other donors' samples. V and J are TRBV29-1 and TRBJ1-2; TRBD1 might be the D (6 bases). The CDR3 coding sequence is TGCAGCGTTGAAACAGGGGGCTACACCTCC. It specifies CSVETGGYTS.